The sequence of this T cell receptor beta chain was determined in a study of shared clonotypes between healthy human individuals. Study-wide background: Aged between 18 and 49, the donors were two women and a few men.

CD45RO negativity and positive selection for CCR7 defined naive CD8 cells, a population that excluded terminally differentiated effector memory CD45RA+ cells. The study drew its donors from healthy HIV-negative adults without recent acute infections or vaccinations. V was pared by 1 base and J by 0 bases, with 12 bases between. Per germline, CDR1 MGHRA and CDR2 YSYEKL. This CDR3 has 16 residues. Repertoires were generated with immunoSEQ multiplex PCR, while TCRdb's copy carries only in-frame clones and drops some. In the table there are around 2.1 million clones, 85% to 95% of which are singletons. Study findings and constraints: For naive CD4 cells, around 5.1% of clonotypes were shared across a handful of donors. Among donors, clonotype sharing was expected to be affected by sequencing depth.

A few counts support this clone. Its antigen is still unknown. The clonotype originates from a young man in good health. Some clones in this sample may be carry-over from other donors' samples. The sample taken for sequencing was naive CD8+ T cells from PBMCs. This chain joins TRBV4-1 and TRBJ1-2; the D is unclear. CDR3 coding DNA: TGCGCCAGCAGCCAAGGGCGGGTATTAGCTAACTATGGCTACACCTTC. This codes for CASSQGRVLANYGYTF.